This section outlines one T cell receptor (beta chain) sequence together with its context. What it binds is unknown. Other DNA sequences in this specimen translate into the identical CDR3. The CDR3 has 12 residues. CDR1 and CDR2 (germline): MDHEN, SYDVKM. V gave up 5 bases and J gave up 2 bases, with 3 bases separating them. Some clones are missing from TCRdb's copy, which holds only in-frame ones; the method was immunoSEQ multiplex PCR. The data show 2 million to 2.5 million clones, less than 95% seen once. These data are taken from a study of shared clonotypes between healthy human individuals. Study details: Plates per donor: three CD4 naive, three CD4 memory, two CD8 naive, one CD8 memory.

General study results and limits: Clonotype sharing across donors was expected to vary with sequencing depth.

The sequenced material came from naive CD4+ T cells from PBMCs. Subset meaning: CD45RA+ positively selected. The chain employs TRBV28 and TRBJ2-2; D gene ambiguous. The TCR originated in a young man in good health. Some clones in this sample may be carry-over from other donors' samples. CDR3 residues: CASSENTGELFF. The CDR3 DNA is TGTGCCAGCAGTGAAAACACCGGGGAGCTGTTTTTT. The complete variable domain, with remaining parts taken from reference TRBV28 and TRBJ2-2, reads DVKVTQSSRYLVKRTGEKVFLECVQDMDHENMFWYRQDPGLGLRLIYFSYDVKMKEKGDIPEGYSVSREKKERFSLILESASTNQTSMYLCASSENTGELFFGEGSRLTVL.